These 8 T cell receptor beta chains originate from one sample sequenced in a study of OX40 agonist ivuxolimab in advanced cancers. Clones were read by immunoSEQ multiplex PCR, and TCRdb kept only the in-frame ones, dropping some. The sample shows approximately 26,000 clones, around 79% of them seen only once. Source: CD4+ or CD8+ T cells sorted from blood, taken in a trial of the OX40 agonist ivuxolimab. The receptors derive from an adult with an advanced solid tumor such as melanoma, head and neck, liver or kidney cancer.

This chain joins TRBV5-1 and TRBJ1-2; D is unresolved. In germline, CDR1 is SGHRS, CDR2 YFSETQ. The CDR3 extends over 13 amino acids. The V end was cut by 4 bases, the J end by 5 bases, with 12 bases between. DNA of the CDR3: TGCGCCAGCAGCCCATCGGTGGATTATGGCTACACCTTC. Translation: CASSPSVDYGYTF. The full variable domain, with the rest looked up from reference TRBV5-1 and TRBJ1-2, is KAGVTQTPRYLIKTRGQQVTLSCSPISGHRSVSWYQQTPGQGLQFLFEYFSETQRNKGNFPGRFSGRQFSNSRSEMNVSTLELGDSALYLCASSPSVDYGYTFGSGTRLTVV.

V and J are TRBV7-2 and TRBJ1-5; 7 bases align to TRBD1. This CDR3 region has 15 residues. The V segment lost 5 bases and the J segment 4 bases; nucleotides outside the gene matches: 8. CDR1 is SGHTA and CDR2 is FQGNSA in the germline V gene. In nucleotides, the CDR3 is TGTGCCAGCAGCCAAGGAGGGACAGTTAATCAGCCCCAGCATTTT. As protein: CASSQGGTVNQPQHF.

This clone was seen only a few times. CDR3 bases: TGTGCCAGCAGCCTACGGGGCGGGACAGGGAACCTCTACGAGCAGTACTTC. Translating it yields CASSLRGGTGNLYEQYF. The chain joins TRBV7-8 to TRBJ2-7; 9 nucleotides align to TRBD1. The CDR3 length is 17 residues. CDR1 SGHVS and CDR2 FQNEAQ come from the germline V gene. V shed 5 bases and J 3 bases; nucleotides not matched to a gene: 14.

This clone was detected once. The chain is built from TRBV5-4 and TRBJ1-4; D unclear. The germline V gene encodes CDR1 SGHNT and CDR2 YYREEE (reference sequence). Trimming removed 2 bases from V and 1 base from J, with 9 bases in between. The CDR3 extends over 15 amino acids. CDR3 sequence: CASSFNLLTNEKLFF. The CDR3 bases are TGTGCCAGCAGCTTCAACCTCCTAACTAATGAAAAACTGTTTTTT.

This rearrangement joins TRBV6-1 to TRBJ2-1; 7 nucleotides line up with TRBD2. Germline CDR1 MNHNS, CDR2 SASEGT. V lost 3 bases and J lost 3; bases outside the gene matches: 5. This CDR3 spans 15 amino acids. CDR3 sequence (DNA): TGTGCCAGCAGTGAGGCGCGGGGGAGCTACAATGAGCAGTTCTTC. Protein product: CASSEARGSYNEQFF.

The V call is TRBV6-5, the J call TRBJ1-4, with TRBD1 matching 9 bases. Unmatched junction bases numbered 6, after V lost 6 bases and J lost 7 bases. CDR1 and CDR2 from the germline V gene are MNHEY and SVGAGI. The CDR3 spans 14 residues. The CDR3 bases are TGTGCCAGCAGGCCACCGGGACAGGGTGAAAAACTGTTTTTT. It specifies CASRPPGQGEKLFF.

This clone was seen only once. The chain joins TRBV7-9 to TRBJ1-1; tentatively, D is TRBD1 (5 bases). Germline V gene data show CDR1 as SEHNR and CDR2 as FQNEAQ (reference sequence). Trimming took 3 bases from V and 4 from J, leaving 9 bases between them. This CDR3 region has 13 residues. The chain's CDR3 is CASSLVDSTEAFF. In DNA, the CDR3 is TGTGCCAGCAGCTTGGTCGACAGCACTGAAGCTTTCTTT.

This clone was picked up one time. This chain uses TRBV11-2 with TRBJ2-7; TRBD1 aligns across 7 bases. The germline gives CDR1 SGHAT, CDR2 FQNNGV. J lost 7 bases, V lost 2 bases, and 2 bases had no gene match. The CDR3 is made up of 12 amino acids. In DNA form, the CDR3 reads TGTGCCAGCAGCTTAACAGGGGTAGAGCAGTACTTC. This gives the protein CASSLTGVEQYF.